This passage covers 28 T cell receptor beta chains from one sample sequenced in a study of response to subunit inactivated influenza vaccine. A single record per CDR3 protein comes from TCRdb applying MiXCR to the RT-PCR reads. Found here are 530,000 or so distinct CDR3 sequences, about 15% of them singletons; the top ten hold over 8.5%. The sample here was PBMCs from blood, taken less than 13 days after vaccination. The receptor source for this set is a man aged 45-65 years who received an inactivated influenza vaccine.

This clonotype was recorded many times. The chain uses TRBV2 and TRBJ2-2; D gene ambiguous. CDR1 SNHLY and CDR2 FYNNEI come from the germline V gene. V was trimmed by 5 bases and J by 10 bases, leaving 17 bases between them. The CDR3 is 14 amino acids. As DNA, the CDR3 is TGTGCCAGCAGTCGATCCGACCTCCGCCCGGAGCTGTTTTTT. Its translation: CASSRSDLRPELFF.

In its sample, this clonotype was seen many times. The chain recombines TRBV7-9 with TRBJ1-4; D unresolved. With 5 bases removed from V and 5 bases from J, the gap between germline ends came to 12 bases. The CDR3 totals 14 residues. Germline V gene sequence: CDR1 SEHNR, CDR2 FQNEAQ (reference sequence). For the CDR3, the DNA is TGTGCCAGCAGCCTTCATGGCGAGAATGAAAAACTGTTTTTT. It translates to CASSLHGENEKLFF.

J is TRBJ2-3 and V is TRBV18; D is ambiguous. The CDR3 sequence is 14 residues long. Germline-derived CDR1 and CDR2 are KGHSH and LQKENI. Trimming cost V 6 bases and J 2 bases, with 12 bases left between them. The CDR3 loop reads CASSPRVDTDTQYF. The CDR3 DNA reads TGTGCCAGCTCTCCTCGAGTTGACACAGATACGCAGTATTTT.

This clonotype was found a few times. V usage is TRBV12-3 or TRBV12-4 and J usage is TRBJ2-5; 7 nucleotides match TRBD1. The trim removed 1 base at V and 7 bases at J, leaving 6 bases unmatched. The CDR3 is 14 amino acids. The CDR3 DNA sequence: TGTGCCAGCAGTTTAGAGGGACAGAGTGGGACCCAGTACTTC. Protein sequence: CASSLEGQSGTQYF.

In its sample, this clonotype was seen a few times. The V call is TRBV7-9, the J call TRBJ2-7, with 12 bases lining up with TRBD2. Germline V gene data show CDR1 as SEHNR and CDR2 as FQNEAQ (reference sequence). The CDR3 is made up of 15 amino acids. V was clipped by 3 bases and J by 2 bases; unmatched bases: 2. CDR3 bases: TGTGCCAGCAGCTTTGCTAGCGGGAGGGCCTACGAGCAGTACTTC. Translated: CASSFASGRAYEQYF.

In this sample, this clonotype turned up a few times. This rearrangement joins TRBV20-1 to TRBJ2-7; 13 bases align to TRBD2. The CDR3 is 14 amino acids. The junction had 9 bases not matched to a gene; V was cut back by 6 bases and J by 7 bases. CDR1 DFQATT and CDR2 SNEGSKA come from the germline V gene (reference sequence). The CDR3, as DNA: TGCAGTGCCCCCGGGACTAGCGGGATACGGGAGCAGTACTTC. Translation gives CSAPGTSGIREQYF.

This clonotype was counted between two and nine times. The rearrangement links TRBV20-1 to TRBJ1-2; D ambiguous. The CDR3 runs 12 residues. V lost 4 bases, J lost 6 bases, and 12 bases lay in between. Germline lookup yields CDR1 DFQATT and CDR2 SNEGSKA (reference sequence). CDR3 bases: TGCAGTGCTATAGATGGTCTAAATGGCTACACCTTC. This translates into CSAIDGLNGYTF.

The chain joins TRBV5-1 to TRBJ2-5; the D gene is possibly TRBD1 (7 bases). Germline assignment: CDR1 SGHRS and CDR2 YFSETQ. The V end was cut by 5 bases, the J end by 4 bases, with 18 bases between. The CDR3 totals 15 residues. CDR3 region: CASRSTGTAGETQYF. The CDR3 region has the DNA TGCGCCAGCAGAAGTACCGGGACAGCGGGAGAGACCCAGTACTTC.

The sample holds many counts of this clonotype. The gene calls are TRBV5-1 and TRBJ2-7; no clear D. CDR3 size: 13 residues. V was shortened by 0 bases and J by 4 bases, with 8 bases between the two germline ends. Germline V gene sequence: CDR1 SGHRS, CDR2 YFSETQ. The CDR3 loop reads CASSLVQNYEQYF. DNA for the CDR3: TGCGCCAGCAGCTTGGTTCAGAATTACGAGCAGTACTTC.

This rearrangement joins TRBV9 to TRBJ1-2, with a possible D match to TRBD1 (6 bases). CDR3 length: 15 amino acids. CDR1 and CDR2 (germline): SGDLS, YYNGEE. Trimming took 4 bases from V and 3 from J, leaving 16 bases between them. This chain's CDR3 is CASSINGQRDYGYTF. As DNA, the CDR3 is TGTGCCAGCAGCATCAACGGACAGCGCGACTATGGCTACACCTTC.

The gene calls are TRBV20-1 and TRBJ2-1, with 12 bases fitting TRBD2. After removal of 1 base from V and 5 bases from J, the junction contained 0 bases not matched to a gene. The CDR3 runs 14 residues. Germline CDR1 DFQATT, CDR2 SNEGSKA (reference sequence). The CDR3 protein is CSARGTSGNNEQFF. CDR3 nucleotide sequence: TGCAGTGCTAGAGGGACTAGCGGGAACAATGAGCAGTTCTTC.

The CDR3 spells CASSQPGLGTEAFF. CDR3 in DNA: TGCGCCAGCAGCCAGCCGGGGCTCGGCACTGAAGCTTTCTTT. V and J are TRBV4-3 and TRBJ1-1, with a tentative D call TRBD1 (5 bases). Deletions cut 3 bases from V and 4 bases from J, with 12 bases between. Per germline, CDR1 LGHNA and CDR2 YSLEER. CDR3 length: 14 amino acids.

The chain joins TRBV3-1 to TRBJ1-6; 7 bases match TRBD1. Germline-derived CDR1 and CDR2 are LGHDT and YNNKEL (reference sequence). There are 14 residues in the CDR3. The junction had 9 bases not matched to a gene; V was cut back by 6 bases and J by 10 bases. The CDR3: CASSEQGFGSPLHF. Written as DNA, the CDR3 is TGTGCCAGCAGTGAACAGGGGTTTGGGTCACCCCTCCACTTT.

This clonotype was detected only a few times. J is TRBJ1-5 and V is TRBV6-1; the D is unclear. Germline CDR1 is MNHNS and CDR2 is SASEGT. This CDR3 is built from 14 residues. The V end lost 7 bases, the J end lost 1 base, and 11 bases lay between the germline ends. The CDR3 sequence is CASNIDWSNQPQHF. The CDR3 region has the DNA TGTGCCAGCAATATTGACTGGAGCAATCAGCCCCAGCATTTT.

Many counts were recorded for this clonotype. The rearrangement uses TRBV5-5 and TRBJ1-1; TRBD1 is a possible D gene (5 bases). Germline V gene sequence: CDR1 SGHKS, CDR2 YYEKEE (reference sequence). Deletions cut 0 bases from V and 5 bases from J, with 17 bases between. The CDR3 totals 16 residues. Here the CDR3 reads CASSLGIGQGETEAFF. CDR3 DNA: TGTGCCAGCAGCTTGGGGATTGGTCAGGGCGAGACTGAAGCTTTCTTT.

The chain carries TRBV12-3 or TRBV12-4 and TRBJ1-2; no firm D call. V dropped 3 bases and J dropped 6 bases, with 11 bases sitting between them. The CDR3 loop spans 13 amino acids. CDR3 bases: TGTGCCAGCAGTTTGGGTGCGTTCGATGGCTACACCTTC. It yields the protein CASSLGAFDGYTF.

This clonotype was seen a few times. The J gene is TRBJ2-3, the V gene TRBV6-1, with 13 bases that match TRBD2. This CDR3 contains 15 residues. CDR1 and CDR2 (germline): MNHNS, SASEGT. Trimming removed 8 bases from V and 10 bases from J; junction bases left unmatched: 12. The chain's CDR3 is CASGSSGTSGAPQYF. DNA for the CDR3: TGTGCCAGCGGCTCCTCCGGGACTAGCGGGGCCCCGCAGTATTTT.

The chain joins TRBV28 to TRBJ2-7; D is unresolved. Deletions cut 1 base from V and 0 bases from J, with 13 bases between. The germline CDR1 and CDR2 sequences are MDHEN and SYDVKM. The CDR3 sequence is 16 residues long. The CDR3 DNA follows: TGTGCCAGCAGTTTATTGACGGGTTTGAGCTCCTACGAGCAGTACTTC. This translates into CASSLLTGLSSYEQYF.

There are many counts of this clonotype. The chain couples TRBV5-1 to TRBJ2-1; tentatively, D is TRBD1 (5 bases). This CDR3 spans 12 amino acids. Per germline, CDR1 SGHRS and CDR2 YFSETQ. V lost 4 bases and J 5 bases, leaving 7 bases between the germline ends. CDR3: CASSRQNNEQFF. Here the CDR3 DNA reads TGCGCCAGCAGCCGACAGAACAATGAGCAGTTCTTC.

In DNA, the CDR3 is TGCGCCAGCAGCCAAGCTCCGTGGCAAGAGACCCAGTACTTC. Translation: CASSQAPWQETQYF. This chain joins TRBV4-3 and TRBJ2-5; no definite D call. The CDR3 extends over 14 amino acids. Between the trimmed V and J ends, which lost 1 base and 2 bases, there was a span of 8 bases. Germline-derived CDR1 and CDR2 are LGHNA and YSLEER.

This clonotype was seen more than once but under ten times. V gene TRBV4-3 combines with J gene TRBJ2-5; D possibly corresponds to TRBD1 (6 bases). CDR1 LGHNA and CDR2 YSLEER come from the germline V gene. The V and J ends lost 4 bases and 2 bases respectively, with 14 bases between them. The CDR3 spans 15 residues. The CDR3 reads CASSPDARGQETQYF. CDR3 bases: TGCGCCAGCAGCCCGGACGCCAGGGGTCAAGAGACCCAGTACTTC.

This clonotype was observed at least ten times. The V and J genes are TRBV9 and TRBJ2-1; 9 bases are shared with TRBD2. V gave up 0 bases and J gave up 4 bases; unmatched junction bases: 8. From germline, CDR1 is SGDLS and CDR2 YYNGEE. The CDR3 has 17 amino acids. As DNA, the CDR3 is TGTGCCAGCAGCGTAGTAGGTAGCGGGAGCCCTTACAATGAGCAGTTCTTC. It codes for CASSVVGSGSPYNEQFF.

This chain joins TRBV25-1 and TRBJ2-5; D not certain. V was pared by 3 bases and J by 1 base, with 9 bases between. Germline values: CDR1 MGHDK, CDR2 SYGVNS. The CDR3 loop spans 14 amino acids. CDR3: CASSDPRIQETQYF. DNA of the CDR3: TGTGCCAGCAGTGACCCCCGGATCCAAGAGACCCAGTACTTC.

CDR3 protein: CASSPSGRVGEQYF. The CDR3 DNA reads as TGTGCCAGCAGCCCCAGCGGGAGAGTTGGGGAGCAGTACTTC. The rearrangement uses TRBV7-7 and TRBJ2-7; TRBD2 matches 8 bases. CDR1 and CDR2 (germline): SSHAT, FNYEAQ (reference sequence). J gave up 7 bases and V 5 bases, and 10 bases lay outside the gene matches. The CDR3 has 14 amino acids.

This clonotype was seen a few times. This chain joins TRBV6-5 and TRBJ2-3, with 7 bases fitting TRBD2. The CDR3 is made up of 14 amino acids. Trimming at V came to 2 bases and at J to 1 base, leaving 0 bases not matched to a gene. CDR1 is MNHEY, CDR2 SVGAGI, per germline. CDR3 sequence: CASSYTSGTDTQYF. The CDR3 region has the DNA TGTGCCAGCAGTTACACTAGCGGCACAGATACGCAGTATTTT.

The table lists this clonotype with a few counts. This chain links TRBV2 with TRBJ1-1; possibly TRBD1 for D (5 bases). This CDR3 contains 14 residues. The V gene's germline CDR1 is SNHLY and CDR2 FYNNEI. V was pared by 4 bases and J by 2 bases, with 11 bases between. The CDR3 spells CASSVSRANTEAFF. Written as DNA, the CDR3 is TGTGCCAGCAGTGTGAGCAGGGCAAACACTGAAGCTTTCTTT.

In its sample, this clonotype was seen a few times. CDR3 in DNA: TGTGCCAGCAGCTTAGATTGGGGACGCGAAGCTTTCTTT. This translates into CASSLDWGREAFF. The chain recombines TRBV11-2 with TRBJ1-1; D is perhaps TRBD1 (5 bases). The germline V gene encodes CDR1 SGHAT and CDR2 FQNNGV. The CDR3 consists of 13 residues. Trimming removed 0 bases at V and 8 bases at J, with 10 bases between. The full variable domain, completed using reference TRBV11-2 and TRBJ1-1, is EAGVAQSPRYKIIEKRQSVAFWCNPISGHATLYWYQQILGQGPKLLIQFQNNGVVDDSQLPKDRFSAERLKGVDSTLKIQPAKLEDSAVYLCASSLDWGREAFFGQGTRLTVV.

This clonotype was counted only a few times. V gene TRBV6-1 combines with J gene TRBJ2-7, with 10 bases lining up with TRBD2. Germline V gene data show CDR1 as MNHNS and CDR2 as SASEGT. The length of the CDR3 is 17 residues. Trimming at V came to 2 bases and at J to 3 bases, leaving 10 bases not matched to a gene. CDR3 bases: TGTGCCAGCAGTGAACCTTCTAGCGGGAGTTGGGGCTACGAGCAGTACTTC. It yields the protein CASSEPSSGSWGYEQYF.